This T cell receptor (beta chain) was identified in a study of identical twins. Study-wide findings and caveats: Compared with unrelated sharing, twin-shared out-of-frame alpha sequences had more low-probability sequences.

MiXCR, applied by TCRdb to the 5' RACE reads, yields one record per CDR3 protein. The sample holds approximately 620,000 distinct CDR3 sequences, around 8.6% seen once. Germline V gene data show CDR1 as SGHVS and CDR2 as FQNEAQ. Trimming removed 4 bases at V and 4 bases at J, with 18 bases between. The CDR3 runs to 16 residues. This clonotype was detected a few times. The antigen remains unidentified. These data also formed part of another study, on yellow fever vaccine responses in identical twins.

The receptor was isolated from a woman between 18 and 29 years old in good health. The sample taken for sequencing was PBMCs. V usage is TRBV7-8 and J usage is TRBJ2-3; D is uncertain. The CDR3 protein is CASSSGMVAPPDTQYF. The DNA of the CDR3 is TGTGCCAGCAGCTCGGGCATGGTAGCTCCTCCAGATACGCAGTATTTT.